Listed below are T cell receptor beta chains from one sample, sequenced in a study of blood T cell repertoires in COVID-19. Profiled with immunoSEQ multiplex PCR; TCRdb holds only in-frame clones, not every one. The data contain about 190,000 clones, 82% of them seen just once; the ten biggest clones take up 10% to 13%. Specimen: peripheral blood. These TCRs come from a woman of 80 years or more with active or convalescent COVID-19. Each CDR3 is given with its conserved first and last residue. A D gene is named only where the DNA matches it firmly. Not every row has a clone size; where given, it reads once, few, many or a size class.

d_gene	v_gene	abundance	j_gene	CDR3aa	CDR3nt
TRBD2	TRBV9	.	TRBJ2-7	CASSVGLADSYEQYF	TGTGCCAGCAGCGTGGGACTAGCGGACTCCTACGAGCAGTACTTC
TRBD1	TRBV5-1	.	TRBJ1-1	CASSSDRGNTEAFF	TGCGCCAGCAGCTCGGACAGGGGGAACACTGAAGCTTTCTTT
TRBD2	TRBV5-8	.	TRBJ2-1	CASSSYTSVDEQFF	TGTGCCAGCAGCTCCTATACTAGCGTCGATGAGCAGTTCTTC
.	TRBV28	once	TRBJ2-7	CASGAYYEQYF	TGTGCCAGCGGGGCTTACTACGAGCAGTACTTC
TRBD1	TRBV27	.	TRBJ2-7	CASSLTGVPSYEQYF	TGTGCCAGCAGTCTTACAGGGGTCCCCTCCTACGAGCAGTACTTC
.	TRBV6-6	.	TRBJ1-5	CASSYHQGLSNQPQHF	TGTGCCAGCAGTTACCACCAGGGGTTAAGCAATCAGCCCCAGCATTTT
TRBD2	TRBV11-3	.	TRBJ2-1	CASSSRLAGGENEQFF	TGTGCCAGCAGCTCCCGACTAGCGGGAGGCGAGAATGAGCAGTTCTTC
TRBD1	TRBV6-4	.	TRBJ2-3	CASGDRGRGGTDTQYF	TGTGCCAGCGGGGACAGGGGGCGTGGTGGCACAGATACGCAGTATTTT
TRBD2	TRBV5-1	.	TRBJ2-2	CASSLLAGIRDGELFF	TGCGCCAGCAGCCTACTAGCGGGGATCCGGGACGGGGAGCTGTTTTTT
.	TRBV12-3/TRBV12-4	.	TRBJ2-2	CASSSGVGELFF	TGTGCCAGCAGTTCAGGGGTCGGGGAGCTGTTTTTT
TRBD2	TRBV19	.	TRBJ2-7	CASSIGLATEQYF	TGTGCCAGTAGTATCGGACTAGCCACCGAGCAGTACTTC
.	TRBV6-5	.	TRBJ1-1	CASSYPGTLNTEAFF	TGTGCCAGCAGTTACCCGGGAACTTTGAACACTGAAGCTTTCTTT
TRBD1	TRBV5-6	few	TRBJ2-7	CASSLDRVRRSYEQYF	TGTGCCAGCAGCTTAGACAGGGTAAGAAGGTCCTACGAGCAGTACTTC
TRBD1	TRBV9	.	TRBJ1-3	CASSTSNRGVEDTIYF	TGTGCCAGCAGCACCTCTAACAGGGGGGTGGAGGACACCATATATTTT
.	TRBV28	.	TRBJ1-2	CASMSGWGYTF	TGTGCCAGCATGTCGGGGTGGGGCTACACCTTC
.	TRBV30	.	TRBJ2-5	CAWSPDSQETQYF	TGTGCCTGGAGTCCCGACAGCCAAGAGACCCAGTACTTC
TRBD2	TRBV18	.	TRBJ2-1	CASSPKSSGSIANEQFF	TGTGCCAGCTCACCGAAGTCTAGCGGGAGCATAGCAAATGAGCAGTTCTTC
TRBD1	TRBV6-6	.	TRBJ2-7	CASIQKQGSSYEQYF	TGTGCCAGCATTCAAAAACAGGGGAGCTCCTACGAGCAGTACTTC
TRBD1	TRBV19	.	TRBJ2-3	CASTGQGRSTDTQYF	TGTGCCAGTACAGGACAGGGGAGAAGCACAGATACGCAGTATTTT
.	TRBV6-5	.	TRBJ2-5	CASTPGSNGETQYF	TGTGCCTCTACTCCCGGCTCCAACGGGGAGACCCAGTACTTC
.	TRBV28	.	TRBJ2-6	CASSLLRVSGANVLTF	TGTGCCAGCAGTTTATTACGTGTTAGCGGGGCCAACGTCCTGACTTTC